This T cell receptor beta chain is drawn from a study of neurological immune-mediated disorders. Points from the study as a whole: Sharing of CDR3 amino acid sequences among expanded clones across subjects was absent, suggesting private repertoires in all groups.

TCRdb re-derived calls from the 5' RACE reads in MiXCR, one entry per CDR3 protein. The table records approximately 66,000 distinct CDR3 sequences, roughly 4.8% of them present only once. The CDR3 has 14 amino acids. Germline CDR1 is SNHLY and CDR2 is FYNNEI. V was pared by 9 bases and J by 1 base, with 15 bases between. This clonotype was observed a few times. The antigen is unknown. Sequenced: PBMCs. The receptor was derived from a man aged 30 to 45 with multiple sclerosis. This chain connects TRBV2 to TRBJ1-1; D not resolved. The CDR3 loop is CARSPMMGNTEAFF. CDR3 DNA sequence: TGTGCCAGGAGCCCAATGATGGGGAACACTGAAGCTTTCTTT.